This TCR beta chain was documented in a study of CD8 T cells in ankylosing spondylitis. Germline assignment: CDR1 SGHRS and CDR2 YFSETQ. This CDR3 has 15 amino acids. Trimming took 0 bases from V and 7 from J; bases not matched to a gene: 5. TCRdb reanalysed the 5' RACE reads using MiXCR and keeps one entry per CDR3 protein. The table lists around 330,000 distinct CDR3 sequences, around a tenth of them singletons. This clonotype was seen many times. Its cognate antigen is unknown. Overall study findings and caveats: CD8+ by phenotype, disease-linked clones were relatively rare in peripheral blood. Earlier reports found some motif variants in synovial fluid and blood in reactive arthritis.

The receptor's source is a female donor with ankylosing spondylitis or in good health (not recorded which). This chain links TRBV5-1 with TRBJ1-4; 8 nucleotides agree with TRBD1. Sequenced: blood, either unsorted or a sorted T cell fraction (not recorded which). The CDR3 loop reads CASSLEGTGSEKLFF. The CDR3 DNA follows: TGCGCCAGCAGCTTGGAGGGGACAGGATCTGAAAAACTGTTTTTT.